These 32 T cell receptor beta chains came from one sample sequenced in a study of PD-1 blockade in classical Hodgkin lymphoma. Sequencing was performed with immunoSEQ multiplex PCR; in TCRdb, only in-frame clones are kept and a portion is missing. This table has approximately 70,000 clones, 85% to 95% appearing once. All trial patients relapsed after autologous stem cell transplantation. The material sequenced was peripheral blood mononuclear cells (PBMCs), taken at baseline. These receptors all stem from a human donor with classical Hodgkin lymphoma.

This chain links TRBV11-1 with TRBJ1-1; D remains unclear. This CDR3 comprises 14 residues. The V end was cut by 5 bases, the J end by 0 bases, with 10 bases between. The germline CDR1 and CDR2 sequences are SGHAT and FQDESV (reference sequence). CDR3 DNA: TGTGCCAGCAGCCAGACCCTAATGAACACTGAAGCTTTCTTT. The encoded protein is CASSQTLMNTEAFF.

Here the CDR3 DNA reads TGTGCCAGCAGCCCAACCGGGACGGCCGAGTCTTCACCCCTCCACTTT. This codes for CASSPTGTAESSPLHF. J is TRBJ1-6 and V is TRBV7-9; D is possibly TRBD1 (5 bases). V lost 5 bases and J 9 bases, leaving 20 bases between the germline ends. This CDR3 has 16 amino acids. CDR1 and CDR2 (germline): SEHNR, FQNEAQ (reference sequence).

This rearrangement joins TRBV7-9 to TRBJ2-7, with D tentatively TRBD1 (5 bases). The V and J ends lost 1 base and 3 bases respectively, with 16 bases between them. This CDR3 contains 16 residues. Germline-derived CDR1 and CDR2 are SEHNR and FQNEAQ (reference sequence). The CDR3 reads CASSLGVVDSRYEQYF. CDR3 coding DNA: TGTGCCAGCAGCTTAGGGGTCGTCGACAGTCGCTACGAGCAGTACTTC.

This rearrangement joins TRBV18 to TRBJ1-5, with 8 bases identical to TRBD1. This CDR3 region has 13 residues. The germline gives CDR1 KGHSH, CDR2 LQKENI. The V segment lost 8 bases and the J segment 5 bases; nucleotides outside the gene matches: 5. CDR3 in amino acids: CASGQGPDQPQHF. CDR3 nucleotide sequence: TGTGCCAGCGGACAGGGCCCAGATCAGCCCCAGCATTTT.

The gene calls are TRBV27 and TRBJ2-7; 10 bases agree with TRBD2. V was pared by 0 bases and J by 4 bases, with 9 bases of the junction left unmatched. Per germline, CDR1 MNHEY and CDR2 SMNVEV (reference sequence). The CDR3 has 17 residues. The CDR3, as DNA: TGTGCCAGCAGTTTATCTGGGTCTAGCGGGGGATTTTACGAGCAGTACTTC. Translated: CASSLSGSSGGFYEQYF.

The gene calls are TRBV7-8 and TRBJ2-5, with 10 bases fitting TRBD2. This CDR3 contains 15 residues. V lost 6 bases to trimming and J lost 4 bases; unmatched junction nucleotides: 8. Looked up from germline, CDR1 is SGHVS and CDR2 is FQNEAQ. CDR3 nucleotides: TGTGCCAGCAGGCGGTCTAGCGGGGGAGGAGAGACCCAGTACTTC. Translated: CASRRSSGGGETQYF. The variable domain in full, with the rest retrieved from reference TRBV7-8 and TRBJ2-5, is GAGVSQSPRYKVAKRGQDVALRCDPISGHVSLFWYQQALGQGPEFLTYFQNEAQLDKSGLPSDRFFAERPEGSVSTLKIQRTQQEDSAVYLCASRRSSGGGETQYFGPGTRLLVL.

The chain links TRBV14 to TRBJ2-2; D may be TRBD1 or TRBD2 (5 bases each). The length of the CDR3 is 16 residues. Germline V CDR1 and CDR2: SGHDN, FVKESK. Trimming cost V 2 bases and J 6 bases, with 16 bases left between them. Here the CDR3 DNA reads TGTGCCAGCAGCCAATGGTCGGCAGGGAGCGCCGGGGAGCTGTTTTTT. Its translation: CASSQWSAGSAGELFF.

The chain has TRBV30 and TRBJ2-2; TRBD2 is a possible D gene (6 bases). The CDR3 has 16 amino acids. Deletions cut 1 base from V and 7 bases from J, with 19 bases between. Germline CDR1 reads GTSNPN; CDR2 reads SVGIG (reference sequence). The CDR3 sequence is CAWSDVASVWSGELFF. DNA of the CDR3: TGTGCCTGGAGTGATGTGGCTAGCGTTTGGAGCGGGGAGCTGTTTTTT.

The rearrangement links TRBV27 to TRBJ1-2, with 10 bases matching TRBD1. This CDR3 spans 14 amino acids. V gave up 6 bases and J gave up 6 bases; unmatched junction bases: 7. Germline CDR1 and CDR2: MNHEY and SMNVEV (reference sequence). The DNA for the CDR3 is TGTGCCAGCAGGAACTGGACAGGGGGGAATGGCTACACCTTC. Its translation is CASRNWTGGNGYTF.

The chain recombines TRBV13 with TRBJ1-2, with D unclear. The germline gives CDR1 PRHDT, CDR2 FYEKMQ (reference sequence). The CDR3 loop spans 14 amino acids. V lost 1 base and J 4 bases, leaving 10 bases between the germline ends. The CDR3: CASSLERVGYGYTF. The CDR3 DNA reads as TGTGCCAGCAGCTTAGAAAGGGTTGGCTATGGCTACACCTTC.

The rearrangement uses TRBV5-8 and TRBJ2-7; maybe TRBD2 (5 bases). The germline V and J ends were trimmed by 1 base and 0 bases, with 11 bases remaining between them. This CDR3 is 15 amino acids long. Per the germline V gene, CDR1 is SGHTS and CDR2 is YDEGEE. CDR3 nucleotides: TGTGCCAGCAGCTTGTCTAGCAGTAACTCCTACGAGCAGTACTTC. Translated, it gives CASSLSSSNSYEQYF. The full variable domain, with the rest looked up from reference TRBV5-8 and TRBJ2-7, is EAGVTQSPTHLIKTRGQQATLRCSPISGHTSVYWYQQALGLGLQFLLWYDEGEERNRGNFPPRFSGRQFPNYSSELNVNALELEDSALYLCASSLSSSNSYEQYFGPGTRLTVT.

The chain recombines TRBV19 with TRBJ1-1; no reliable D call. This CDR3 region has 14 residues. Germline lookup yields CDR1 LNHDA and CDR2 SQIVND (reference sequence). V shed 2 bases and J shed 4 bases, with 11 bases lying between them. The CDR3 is CASSISSKGTEAFF. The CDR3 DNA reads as TGTGCCAGTAGTATATCGTCGAAGGGCACTGAAGCTTTCTTT.

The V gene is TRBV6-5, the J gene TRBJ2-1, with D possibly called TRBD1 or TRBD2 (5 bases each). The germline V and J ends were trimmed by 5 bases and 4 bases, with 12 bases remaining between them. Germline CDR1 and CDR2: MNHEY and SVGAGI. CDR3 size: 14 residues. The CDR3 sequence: CASSRDAAYNEQFF. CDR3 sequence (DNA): TGTGCCAGCAGTAGGGACGCCGCTTACAATGAGCAGTTCTTC.

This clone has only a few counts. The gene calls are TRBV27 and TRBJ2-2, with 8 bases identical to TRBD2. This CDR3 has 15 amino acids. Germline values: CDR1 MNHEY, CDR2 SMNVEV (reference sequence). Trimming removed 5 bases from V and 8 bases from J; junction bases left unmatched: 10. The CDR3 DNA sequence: TGTGCCAGCAGTCCCGGGAGGGTAGCGGGAGGGGAGCTGTTTTTT. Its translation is CASSPGRVAGGELFF.

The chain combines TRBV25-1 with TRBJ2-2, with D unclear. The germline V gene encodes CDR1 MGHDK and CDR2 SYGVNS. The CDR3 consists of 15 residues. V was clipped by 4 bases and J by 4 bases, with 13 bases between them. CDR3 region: CASSARYQGTGELFF. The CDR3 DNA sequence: TGTGCCAGCAGTGCCCGCTACCAAGGCACCGGGGAGCTGTTTTTT.

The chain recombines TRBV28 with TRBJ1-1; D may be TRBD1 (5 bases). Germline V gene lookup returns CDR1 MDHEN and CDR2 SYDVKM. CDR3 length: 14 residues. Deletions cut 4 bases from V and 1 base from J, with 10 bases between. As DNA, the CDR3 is TGTGCCAGCAGTTCCGGACAAAGGAACACTGAAGCTTTCTTT. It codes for CASSSGQRNTEAFF.

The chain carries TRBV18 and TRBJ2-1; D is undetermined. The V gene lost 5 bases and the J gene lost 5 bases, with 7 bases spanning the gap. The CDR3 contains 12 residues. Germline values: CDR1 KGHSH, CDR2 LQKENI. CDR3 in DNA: TGTGCCAGCTCAGCGACTGACAATGAGCAGTTCTTC. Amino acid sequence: CASSATDNEQFF.

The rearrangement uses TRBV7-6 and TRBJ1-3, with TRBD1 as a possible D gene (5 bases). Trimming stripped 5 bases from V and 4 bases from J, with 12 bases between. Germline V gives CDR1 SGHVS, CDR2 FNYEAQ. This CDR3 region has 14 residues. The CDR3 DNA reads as TGTGCCAGCAGCCCTCCGGGGCGCGGAAACACCATATATTTT. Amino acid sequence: CASSPPGRGNTIYF.

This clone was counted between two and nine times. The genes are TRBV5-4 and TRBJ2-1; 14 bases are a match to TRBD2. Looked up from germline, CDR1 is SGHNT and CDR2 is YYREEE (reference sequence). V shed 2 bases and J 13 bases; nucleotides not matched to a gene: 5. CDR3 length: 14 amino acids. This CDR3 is CASSFKGLAGEQFF. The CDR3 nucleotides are TGTGCCAGCAGCTTTAAGGGACTAGCGGGGGAACAGTTCTTC.

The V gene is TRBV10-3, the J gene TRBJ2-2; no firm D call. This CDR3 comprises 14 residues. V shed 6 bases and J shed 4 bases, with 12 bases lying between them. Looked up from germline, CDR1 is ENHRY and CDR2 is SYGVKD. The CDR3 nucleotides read TGTGCCATCAGAGGCTCTGAAGGCACCGGGGAGCTGTTTTTT. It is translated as CAIRGSEGTGELFF.

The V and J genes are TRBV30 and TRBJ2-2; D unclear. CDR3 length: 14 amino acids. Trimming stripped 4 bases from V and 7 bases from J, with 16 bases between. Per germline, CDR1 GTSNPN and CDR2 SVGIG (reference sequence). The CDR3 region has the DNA TGTGCCTGGATCCCCCAGGTAGCAGTCGGGGAGCTGTTTTTT. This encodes CAWIPQVAVGELFF.

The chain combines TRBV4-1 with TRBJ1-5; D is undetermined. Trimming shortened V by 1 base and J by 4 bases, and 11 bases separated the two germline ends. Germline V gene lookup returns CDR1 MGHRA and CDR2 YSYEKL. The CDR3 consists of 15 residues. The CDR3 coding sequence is TGCGCCAGCAGCCAAGGGGAGGGTTCTAATCAGCCCCAGCATTTT. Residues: CASSQGEGSNQPQHF.

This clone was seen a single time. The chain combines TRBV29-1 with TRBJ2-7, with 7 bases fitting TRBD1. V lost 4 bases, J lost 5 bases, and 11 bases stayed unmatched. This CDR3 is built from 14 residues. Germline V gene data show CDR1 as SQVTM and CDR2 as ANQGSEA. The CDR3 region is CSVVEGASYHEQYF. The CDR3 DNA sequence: TGCAGCGTTGTAGAGGGGGCTAGTTACCACGAGCAGTACTTC.

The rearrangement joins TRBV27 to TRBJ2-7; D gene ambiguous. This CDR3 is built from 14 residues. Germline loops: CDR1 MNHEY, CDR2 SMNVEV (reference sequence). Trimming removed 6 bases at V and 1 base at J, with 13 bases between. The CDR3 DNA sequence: TGTGCCAGCAGGGTGACGGCCTCTTCCTACGAGCAGTACTTC. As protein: CASRVTASSYEQYF.

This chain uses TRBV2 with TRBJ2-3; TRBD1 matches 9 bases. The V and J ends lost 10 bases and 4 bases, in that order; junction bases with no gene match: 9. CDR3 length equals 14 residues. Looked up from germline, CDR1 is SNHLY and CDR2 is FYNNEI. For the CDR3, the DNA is TGTGCCACCGGGGGACAGGGATGGCCAGATACGCAGTATTTT. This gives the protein CATGGQGWPDTQYF.

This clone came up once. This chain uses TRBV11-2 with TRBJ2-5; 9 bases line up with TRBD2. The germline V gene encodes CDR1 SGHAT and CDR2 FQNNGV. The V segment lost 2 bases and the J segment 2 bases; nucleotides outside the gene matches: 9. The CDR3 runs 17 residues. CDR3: CASSLKMGTSRQETQYF. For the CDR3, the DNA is TGTGCCAGCAGCTTAAAGATGGGGACTAGCAGACAAGAGACCCAGTACTTC.

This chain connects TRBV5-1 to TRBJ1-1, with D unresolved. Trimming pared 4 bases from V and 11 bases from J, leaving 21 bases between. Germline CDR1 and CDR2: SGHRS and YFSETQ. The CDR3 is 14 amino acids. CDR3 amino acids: CASSPPGGSGRAFF. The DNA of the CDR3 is TGCGCCAGCAGCCCTCCAGGCGGTTCCGGGCGGGCTTTCTTT.

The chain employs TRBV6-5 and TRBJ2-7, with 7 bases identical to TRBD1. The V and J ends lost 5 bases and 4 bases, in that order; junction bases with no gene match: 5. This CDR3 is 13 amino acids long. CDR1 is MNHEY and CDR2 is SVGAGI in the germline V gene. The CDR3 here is CASSRDSRYEQYF. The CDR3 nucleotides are TGTGCCAGCAGTAGGGACAGCCGGTACGAGCAGTACTTC.

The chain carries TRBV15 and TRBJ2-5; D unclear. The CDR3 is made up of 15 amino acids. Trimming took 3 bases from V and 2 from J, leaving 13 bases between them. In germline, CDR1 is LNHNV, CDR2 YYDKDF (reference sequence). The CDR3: CATSSIRAPQETQYF. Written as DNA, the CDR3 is TGTGCCACCAGCAGTATCCGGGCGCCACAAGAGACCCAGTACTTC.

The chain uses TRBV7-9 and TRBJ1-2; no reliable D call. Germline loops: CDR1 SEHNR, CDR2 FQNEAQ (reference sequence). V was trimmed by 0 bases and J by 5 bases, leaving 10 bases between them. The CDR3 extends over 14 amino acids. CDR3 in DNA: TGTGCCAGCAGCTTAGCGCGAACACCGTATGGCTACACCTTC. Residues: CASSLARTPYGYTF.

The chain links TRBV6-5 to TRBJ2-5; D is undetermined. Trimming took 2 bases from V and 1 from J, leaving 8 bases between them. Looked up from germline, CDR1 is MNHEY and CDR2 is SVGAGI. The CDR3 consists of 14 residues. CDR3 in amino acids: CASSYTVSQETQYF. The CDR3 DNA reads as TGTGCCAGCAGTTACACAGTCAGCCAAGAGACCCAGTACTTC.

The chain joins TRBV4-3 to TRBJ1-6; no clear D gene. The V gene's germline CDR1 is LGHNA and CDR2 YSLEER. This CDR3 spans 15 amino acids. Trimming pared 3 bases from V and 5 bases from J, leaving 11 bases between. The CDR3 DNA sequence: TGCGCCAGCAGCCAGTCAGTTGGGGATAATTCACCCCTCCACTTT. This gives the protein CASSQSVGDNSPLHF.